The 9 T cell receptor beta chains presented below share a single source sample, sequenced in a study of cytomegalovirus exposure and HLA in healthy donors. PCR used 60 Vbeta primers and 13 Jbeta primers. The repertoire was sequenced with immunoSEQ multiplex PCR; TCRdb's copy has only in-frame clones and lacks some. The data contain about 160,000 clones, roughly 70% of them seen just once; the ten biggest clones take up 2.8%. The sample taken for sequencing was PBMCs. Receptors originate from a woman aged 25 to 39 in good health and CMV-seronegative.

The chain recombines TRBV5-1 with TRBJ2-5; 8 bases agree with TRBD2. TRBJ2-7 matches the DNA end more closely, so the J call is doubtful. Germline loops: CDR1 SGHRS, CDR2 YFSETQ. The CDR3 consists of 17 residues. This CDR3 is CASSLVLLAGSSYEQYF. The DNA of the CDR3 is TGCGCCAGCAGCTTGGTCTTATTAGCGGGGAGCTCCTACGAGCAGTACTTC.

Note on this clone: The sample holds other DNA sequences that translate to the same CDR3. J is TRBJ2-7 and V is TRBV20-1; D call uncertain. Germline V gene lookup returns CDR1 DFQATT and CDR2 SNEGSKA (reference sequence). The CDR3 runs 11 residues. Between the trimmed V and J ends, which lost 7 bases and 3 bases, there was a span of 10 bases. The CDR3 DNA is TGCAGTGGGCAGGCCGGCTACGAGCAGTACTTC. This codes for CSGQAGYEQYF.

This chain links TRBV14 with TRBJ2-7; 7 bases line up with TRBD2. The CDR3 contains 13 residues. J lost 3 bases, V lost 5 bases, and 4 bases had no gene match. Per germline, CDR1 SGHDN and CDR2 FVKESK. The CDR3 loop is CASSDGTNYEQYF. DNA for the CDR3: TGTGCCAGCAGCGATGGGACTAACTACGAGCAGTACTTC. The whole variable domain, filled in from reference TRBV14 and TRBJ2-7, reads EAGVTQFPSHSVIEKGQTVTLRCDPISGHDNLYWYRRVMGKEIKFLLHFVKESKQDESGMPNNRFLAERTGGTYSTLKVQPAELEDSGVYFCASSDGTNYEQYFGPGTRLTVT.

This clone was seen just once. The genes are TRBV28 and TRBJ2-7, with 8 bases identical to TRBD2. The CDR3 has 15 amino acids. Germline values: CDR1 MDHEN, CDR2 SYDVKM. The junction had 11 bases not matched to a gene; V was cut back by 6 bases and J by 4 bases. CDR3 nucleotides: TGTGCCAGCAGAACCAATAGCGGGAAGTGGTACGAGCAGTACTTC. It codes for CASRTNSGKWYEQYF.

This clone appeared a few times. This chain uses TRBV2 with TRBJ2-4, with D possibly matching TRBD1 (6 bases). Germline V gene lookup returns CDR1 SNHLY and CDR2 FYNNEI. V was shortened by 1 base and J by 1 base, with 17 bases between the two germline ends. This CDR3 comprises 18 residues. The CDR3 DNA is TGTGCCAGCAGTGAAGGCACGTATTTCAGGGGTGCCAAAAACATTCAGTACTTC. Protein sequence: CASSEGTYFRGAKNIQYF.

The rearrangement links TRBV5-6 to TRBJ2-1; 9 nucleotides line up with TRBD2. From germline, CDR1 is SGHDT and CDR2 YYEEEE. The CDR3 runs to 15 residues. J was trimmed by 4 bases and V by 0 bases; bases with no gene match: 2. CDR3 loop: CASSLGLAGYNEQFF. Written as DNA, the CDR3 is TGTGCCAGCAGCTTGGGGCTAGCGGGATACAATGAGCAGTTCTTC. The full variable domain, in which reference TRBV5-6 and TRBJ2-1 provide the parts outside the CDR3, is DAGVTQSPTHLIKTRGQQVTLRCSPKSGHDTVSWYQQALGQGPQFIFQYYEEEERQRGNFPDRFSGHQFPNYSSELNVNALLLGDSALYLCASSLGLAGYNEQFFGPGTRLTVL.

J is TRBJ2-1 and V is TRBV7-7; 9 bases match TRBD2. This CDR3 contains 15 residues. Germline lookup yields CDR1 SSHAT and CDR2 FNYEAQ (reference sequence). CDR3 sequence: CASAPAGGRAGEQFF. The DNA for the CDR3 is TGTGCTAGCGCCCCCGCGGGCGGGAGGGCGGGTGAGCAGTTCTTC.

This clone appeared a single time. As DNA, the CDR3 is TGTGCCAGCAGTTTCGGGGACACTCTGAGTAAGCCCCAGCATTTT. It yields the protein CASSFGDTLSKPQHF. The rearrangement links TRBV28 to TRBJ1-5; a possible D gene is TRBD1 (6 bases). This CDR3 has 15 residues. Germline assignment: CDR1 MDHEN and CDR2 SYDVKM. V was shortened by 3 bases and J by 8 bases, with 17 bases between the two germline ends.

The J gene is TRBJ1-1, the V gene TRBV7-9; 8 bases align to TRBD1. CDR1 is SEHNR and CDR2 is FQNEAQ in the germline V gene (reference sequence). This CDR3 contains 16 residues. Trimming removed 1 base from V and 1 base from J; junction bases left unmatched: 5. In DNA, the CDR3 is TGTGCCAGCAGCTTAGAAGGACAGGGATCGAACACTGAAGCTTTCTTT. Encoded protein: CASSLEGQGSNTEAFF.